This section outlines one T cell receptor beta chain sequence together with its context. What antigen it recognizes has not been identified. No base qualities exist here, and no much larger clone lies one base off it. The archived tumor blocks came from patients who had not received neoadjuvant therapy before resection. The preserved-tissue arm of the study used 30 to 35 surgical resection samples from under 25 previously untreated pancreatic ductal adenocarcinoma patients. DNA for the resection arm was extracted from ten 5-micron curls of FFPE tumor cut next to the multiplex immunohistochemistry slide. This entry comes from a study of CXCR4 blockade with PD-1 therapy in pancreatic cancer (dated by TCRdb to about 2019). Looking at the study overall: Multiplex immunohistochemistry and TCRbeta immunosequencing of resected pancreatic ductal adenocarcinoma were combined in the study with ex vivo slice culture in which PD-1 and CXCR4 blockade were tested. To look at intratumoral heterogeneity, the researchers TCR-sequenced two geographically distinct regions from each of 6 tumors. Study-wide findings and limitations: Because only TCRbeta chains were sequenced, true antigen-specificity overlap among the convergent dominant clones remained unconfirmed, awaiting paired alpha-beta single-cell sequencing. Tumors showed clonal expansion, with mean productive clonality 0.14 versus 0.05 in healthy blood, but clonality did not correlate with survival. The frequency of each amino acid clone correlated strongly with the number of distinct nucleotide rearrangements encoding that clone, suggesting convergent selection driven by common tumor antigens.

Sequences LNHNV (CDR1) and YYDKDF (CDR2) are obtained from the germline V gene (reference sequence). V drops 3 bases and J drops 0 bases, leaving 12 bases in between. The CDR3, from cysteine to phenylalanine, totals 17 residues. Here the CDR3 DNA is all that survives: 51 bases in frame from base 1. Extracted DNA was used for immunosequencing of TCRbeta CDR3 regions with the immunoSEQ Assay at Adaptive Biotechnologies. On the study's bioinformatics: To quantify the absolute abundance of each unique TCRbeta CDR3, sequences were collapsed and filtered. Clonality was calculated as 1 minus Pielou's evenness, using only productive in-frame rearrangements. For regional overlap, the top 100 nucleotide rearrangements were followed across paired samples, and the Morisita index was used to compare paired samples against unrelated samples. Convergence of nucleotide rearrangements onto identical amino acid sequences was assessed with the immunoSEQ Rearrangement Details tool. TCRdb took over this immuneACCESS table, retaining in-frame rearrangements with V and J assigned. Such tables are incomplete; in checked studies, under half of the missing clones stem from an unresolved V gene, and the remainder is unexplained. V and J calls and clone size are those listed in that table; D and trimming were worked out from the DNA. The sample yields about 4,800 clones; around 62% were counted once. The ten largest account for around an eighth of the sample.

The sequence joins TRBV15 to TRBJ2-6; no confident D gene assignment can be made. The receptor was derived from a human donor with pancreatic ductal adenocarcinoma. The sequenced sample consisted of tumor tissue. The CDR3 corresponds to CATSRAPGRSGANVLTF. The nucleotide sequence reads TGTGCCACCAGCAGGGCCCCCGGGCGCTCTGGGGCCAACGTCCTGACTTTC.